The next 13 T cell receptor beta chains were all read from a single sample in a study of blood T cell repertoires in COVID-19. Libraries were prepared by immunoSEQ multiplex PCR; TCRdb keeps only in-frame clonotypes and omits some of them. The data show roughly 290,000 clones, approximately 85% seen once. The sample was PBMCs or T cells enriched from blood (not recorded which). Receptors originate from a young man who had recovered from COVID-19.

V usage is TRBV19 and J usage is TRBJ1-2, with TRBD1 matching 8 bases. The CDR3 totals 15 residues. Germline trimming cut 5 bases from V and 7 bases from J; bases unmatched to any gene: 12. Germline-derived CDR1 and CDR2 are LNHDA and SQIVND (reference sequence). The CDR3 loop reads CASSLIGQGRGGYTF. The CDR3 DNA reads TGTGCCAGTAGTTTGATAGGACAGGGTCGTGGTGGCTACACCTTC.

The rearrangement uses TRBV6-5 and TRBJ1-2, with D perhaps TRBD1 (6 bases). This CDR3 comprises 15 residues. V was clipped by 7 bases and J by 8 bases, with 23 bases between them. In germline, CDR1 is MNHEY, CDR2 SVGAGI. CDR3 sequence: CASTSVGTSPGGYTF. DNA of the CDR3: TGTGCCAGCACCTCAGTTGGGACATCCCCCGGCGGCTACACCTTC.

This chain uses TRBV12-3 or TRBV12-4 with TRBJ1-1; D gene unclear. Trimming cost V 3 bases and J 3 bases, with 8 bases left between them. This CDR3 is 13 amino acids long. The CDR3 DNA sequence: TGTGCCAGCAGTTTGGAGGTGGACACTGAAGCTTTCTTT. It yields the protein CASSLEVDTEAFF.

The chain couples TRBV7-8 to TRBJ2-5, with D perhaps TRBD2 (6 bases). The CDR3 has 17 residues. CDR1 and CDR2 from the germline V gene are SGHVS and FQNEAQ. V was trimmed by 2 bases and J by 5 bases, leaving 21 bases between them. The CDR3 spells CASSLSIGGEVGETQYF. CDR3 bases: TGTGCCAGCAGCTTATCGATAGGAGGGGAGGTAGGGGAGACCCAGTACTTC.

The V call is TRBV7-8, the J call TRBJ1-2; 8 bases agree with TRBD1. Germline CDR1 SGHVS, CDR2 FQNEAQ. The CDR3 loop spans 13 amino acids. V shed 5 bases, J shed 8 bases, and the junction held 7 bases outside the gene matches. CDR3 DNA sequence: TGTGCCAGCAGCATTGACAGGGGTCGAGGCTACACCTTC. Residues: CASSIDRGRGYTF.

The CDR3 nucleotides read TGTGCCAGCAGTTCCGGCTTGGGGGGGGCCTACAATGAGCAGTTCTTC. The encoded protein is CASSSGLGGAYNEQFF. This chain joins TRBV6-5 and TRBJ2-1; 7 bases agree with TRBD2. The CDR3 runs to 16 residues. CDR1 and CDR2 from the germline V gene are MNHEY and SVGAGI. V dropped 4 bases and J dropped 2; count of bases not matched to a gene: 8.

The chain is built from TRBV5-1 and TRBJ1-1; no clear D gene. Germline loops: CDR1 SGHRS, CDR2 YFSETQ. Deletions cut 1 base from V and 0 bases from J, with 13 bases between. The CDR3 is 16 amino acids. This CDR3 reads CASSLMVATMNTEAFF. The CDR3 DNA is TGCGCCAGCAGCTTGATGGTAGCAACGATGAACACTGAAGCTTTCTTT.

The rearrangement links TRBV4-1 to TRBJ2-5; TRBD2 is a possible D gene (6 bases). CDR3 length: 14 amino acids. V was clipped by 4 bases and J by 5 bases, with 14 bases between them. From germline, CDR1 is MGHRA and CDR2 YSYEKL. CDR3 in amino acids: CASSLLGSGETQYF. DNA of the CDR3: TGCGCCAGCAGCCTTCTCGGGAGTGGGGAGACCCAGTACTTC.

The rearrangement links TRBV6-5 to TRBJ1-6; the match to TRBD1 covers 8 bases. This CDR3 contains 15 residues. With V trimmed by 0 bases and J by 11 bases, 6 bases remained unmatched. CDR1 is MNHEY and CDR2 is SVGAGI in the germline V gene. The CDR3: CASSYSGTGGAPLHF. The CDR3 DNA reads TGTGCCAGCAGTTACTCCGGGACAGGTGGGGCACCCCTCCACTTT.

The rearrangement uses TRBV6-2 or TRBV6-3 and TRBJ2-5, with TRBD1 identical over 8 bases. CDR3 length: 15 residues. The ends lost 6 bases at V and 4 bases at J; junction bases unmatched: 10. The germline gives CDR1 MNHEY, CDR2 SVGEGT. The CDR3 here is CASSPGGAGGETQYF. CDR3 coding DNA: TGTGCCAGCAGCCCAGGGGGCGCGGGTGGAGAGACCCAGTACTTC.

This clone was counted a single time. The gene calls are TRBV4-3 and TRBJ2-3; D perhaps matches TRBD1 (5 bases). CDR1 and CDR2 from the germline V gene are LGHNA and YSLEER. CDR3 length: 14 residues. Deletions cut 5 bases from V and 4 bases from J, with 13 bases between. The CDR3 coding sequence is TGCGCCAGCAGCGCCACAGGTTTCGCAGATACGCAGTATTTT. Amino acids: CASSATGFADTQYF.

The J gene is TRBJ2-1, the V gene TRBV19, with D tentatively TRBD1 (6 bases). The CDR3 consists of 14 residues. V gave up 6 bases and J gave up 10 bases, with 19 bases separating them. Germline V lookup: CDR1 LNHDA, CDR2 SQIVND (reference sequence). CDR3 residues: CASSKSQGSGEQFF. In DNA, the CDR3 is TGTGCCAGTAGCAAATCACAGGGCTCGGGGGAGCAGTTCTTC.

The J gene is TRBJ1-6, the V gene TRBV5-5, with D tentatively TRBD1 (6 bases). Trimming shortened V by 4 bases and J by 8 bases, and 19 bases separated the two germline ends. CDR3 length: 16 residues. Germline CDR1 SGHKS, CDR2 YYEKEE (reference sequence). DNA for the CDR3: TGTGCCAGCAGCGATGTAGGTCAGGGGTCTTATTCACCCCTCCACTTT. It is translated as CASSDVGQGSYSPLHF. Complete variable domain (other parts from reference TRBV5-5 and TRBJ1-6): DAGVTQSPTHLIKTRGQQVTLRCSPISGHKSVSWYQQVLGQGPQFIFQYYEKEERGRGNFPDRFSARQFPNYSSELNVNALLLGDSALYLCASSDVGQGSYSPLHFGNGTRLTVT.